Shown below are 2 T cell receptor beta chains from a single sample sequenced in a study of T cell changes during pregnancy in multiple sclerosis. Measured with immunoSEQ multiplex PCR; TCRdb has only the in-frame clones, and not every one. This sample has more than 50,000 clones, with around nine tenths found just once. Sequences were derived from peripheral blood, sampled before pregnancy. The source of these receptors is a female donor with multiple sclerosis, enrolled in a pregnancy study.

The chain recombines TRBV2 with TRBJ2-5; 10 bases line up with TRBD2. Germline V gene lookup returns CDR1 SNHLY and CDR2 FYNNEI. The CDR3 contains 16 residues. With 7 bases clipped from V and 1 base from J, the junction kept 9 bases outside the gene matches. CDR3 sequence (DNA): TGTGCCAGCAACTTTATAGTAGCGGGGGGCCAAGAGACCCAGTACTTC. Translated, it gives CASNFIVAGGQETQYF.

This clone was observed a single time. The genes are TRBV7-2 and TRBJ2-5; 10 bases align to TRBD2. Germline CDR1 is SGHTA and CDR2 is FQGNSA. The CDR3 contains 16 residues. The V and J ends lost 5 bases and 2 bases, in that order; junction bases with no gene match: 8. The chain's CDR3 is CASSARLAGYQETQYF. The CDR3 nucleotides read TGTGCCAGCAGCGCAAGACTAGCGGGTTATCAAGAGACCCAGTACTTC.